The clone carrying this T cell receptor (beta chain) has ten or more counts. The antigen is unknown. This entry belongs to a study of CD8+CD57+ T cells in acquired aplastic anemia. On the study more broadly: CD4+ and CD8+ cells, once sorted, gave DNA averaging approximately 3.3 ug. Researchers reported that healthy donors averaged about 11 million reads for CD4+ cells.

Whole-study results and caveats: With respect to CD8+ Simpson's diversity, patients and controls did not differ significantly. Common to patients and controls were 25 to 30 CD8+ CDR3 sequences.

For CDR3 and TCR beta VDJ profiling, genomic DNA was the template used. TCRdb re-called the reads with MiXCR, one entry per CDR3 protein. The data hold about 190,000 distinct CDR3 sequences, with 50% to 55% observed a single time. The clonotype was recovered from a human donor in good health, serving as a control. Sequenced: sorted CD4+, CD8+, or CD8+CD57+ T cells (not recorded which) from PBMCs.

CDR3 residues: CASNRDGDGQPQHF. The DNA for the CDR3 is TGTGCCAGCAACCGGGACGGGGACGGACAGCCCCAGCATTTT. The chain couples TRBV2 to TRBJ1-5, with a weak D call TRBD1 (5 bases). This CDR3 has 14 amino acids. In germline, CDR1 is SNHLY, CDR2 FYNNEI. Trimming took off 7 bases at V and 7 bases at J, with 17 bases between the two ends.